These 24 T cell receptor beta chains were all obtained from the same sample, sequenced in a study of identical twins. TCRdb reprocessed the 5' RACE reads with MiXCR, giving one entry per CDR3 protein. This sample carries some 660,000 distinct CDR3 sequences, more than 6.5% of them seen once, and the ten largest clones take approximately 0.94%. These data also formed part of another study, on yellow fever vaccine responses in identical twins.

The sample consisted of PBMCs. Receptor source: a young woman in good health.

This clonotype was observed a handful of times. The chain combines TRBV30 with TRBJ2-7; D possibly corresponds to TRBD2 (6 bases). Germline V gene data show CDR1 as GTSNPN and CDR2 as SVGIG (reference sequence). Trimming shortened V by 3 bases and J by 1 base, and 10 bases separated the two germline ends. This CDR3 is built from 13 residues. This chain's CDR3 is CAWRLRGSYEQYF. The CDR3 DNA follows: TGTGCCTGGAGGCTCCGGGGGTCCTACGAGCAGTACTTC.

This clonotype has a count of ten or more. Relative to the germline gene, one junction end is altered; a read error may explain this. The CDR3 loop is CASSLGRGGQPQHF. The DNA for the CDR3 is TGTGCCAGCAGCTTAGGCAGGGGTGGTCAGCCCCAGCATTTT. V and J are TRBV12-3 or TRBV12-4 and TRBJ1-5, with D tentatively TRBD1 (6 bases). CDR3 length: 14 amino acids.

Comment on this clonotype: This may stem from a read error, because a much larger clone lies one nucleotide away. The chain links TRBV4-3 to TRBJ2-2; 10 bases match TRBD2. Germline-derived CDR1 and CDR2 are LGHNA and YSLEER. CDR3 length: 17 amino acids. CDR3 region: CVSSQEPSGSTAGELFF. The DNA of the CDR3 is TGCGTCAGCAGCCAAGAGCCTAGCGGGAGCACGGCCGGGGAGCTGTTTTTT.

This clonotype was detected a few times. The J gene is TRBJ1-2, the V gene TRBV20-1; TRBD1 matches 7 bases. Germline-derived CDR1 and CDR2 are DFQATT and SNEGSKA (reference sequence). V lost 6 bases to trimming and J lost 4 bases; unmatched junction nucleotides: 11. There are 14 residues in the CDR3. The CDR3 DNA reads TGCAGTGCCACCCTGACAGGGACCCGCTATGGCTACACCTTC. Translation gives CSATLTGTRYGYTF.

This clonotype was observed a handful of times. The J gene is TRBJ2-2, the V gene TRBV20-1; D perhaps matches TRBD1 (5 bases). This CDR3 is built from 15 residues. The V end was cut by 2 bases, the J end by 0 bases, with 10 bases between. Germline lookup yields CDR1 DFQATT and CDR2 SNEGSKA (reference sequence). The CDR3 protein is CSARSKDTNTGELFF. DNA of the CDR3: TGCAGTGCTAGATCCAAGGACACGAACACCGGGGAGCTGTTTTTT.

This clonotype was observed a handful of times. This chain joins TRBV30 and TRBJ2-4, with a possible D match to TRBD1 (6 bases). The V gene lost 3 bases and the J gene lost 6 bases, with 6 bases spanning the gap. CDR1 GTSNPN and CDR2 SVGIG come from the germline V gene (reference sequence). This CDR3 comprises 11 residues. Written as DNA, the CDR3 is TGTGCCTGGAGACAGGGAAACATTCAGTACTTC. Translation: CAWRQGNIQYF.

In nucleotides, the CDR3 is TGTGCCAGCAGTTACTCTTTTATGGGGACCAACTACGAGCAGTACTTC. Translating gives CASSYSFMGTNYEQYF. This chain links TRBV6-2 or TRBV6-3 with TRBJ2-7; D may match TRBD1 or TRBD2 (5 bases each). The V end lost 0 bases, the J end lost 3 bases, and 15 bases lay between the germline ends. Germline lookup yields CDR1 MNHEY and CDR2 SVGEGT. The CDR3 extends over 16 amino acids.

This clonotype came up a few times. The chain is built from TRBV29-1 and TRBJ2-1; 12 nucleotides align to TRBD1. The CDR3 loop spans 14 amino acids. Losses at the gene ends were 7 bases for V and 8 bases for J; bases not matched to a gene: 9. Germline V gives CDR1 SQVTM, CDR2 ANQGSEA. The CDR3: CSGTGTGGLDEQFF. CDR3 DNA: TGCAGCGGAACCGGGACAGGGGGCCTCGATGAGCAGTTCTTC.

This clonotype was counted only a few times. This chain links TRBV2 with TRBJ2-7, with 7 bases matching TRBD1. J gave up 5 bases and V 1 base, and 11 bases lay outside the gene matches. Germline V gene sequence: CDR1 SNHLY, CDR2 FYNNEI. CDR3 length: 16 residues. In nucleotides, the CDR3 is TGTGCCAGCAGTGAAGGACAGGGAGCGGTATTCCACGAGCAGTACTTC. Translation gives CASSEGQGAVFHEQYF.

In its sample, this clonotype was seen many times. The V call is TRBV2, the J call TRBJ1-2; possible D gene TRBD1, 5 bases. Between the trimmed V and J ends, which lost 6 bases and 2 bases, there was a span of 10 bases. CDR3 length: 13 residues. Per germline, CDR1 SNHLY and CDR2 FYNNEI. CDR3 loop: CASSQEGNYGYTF. The DNA for the CDR3 is TGTGCCAGCAGCCAAGAGGGGAACTATGGCTACACCTTC.

This clonotype was counted only a few times. The J gene is TRBJ2-5, the V gene TRBV3-1; 11 bases align to TRBD1. CDR1 LGHDT and CDR2 YNNKEL come from the germline V gene (reference sequence). The CDR3 consists of 15 residues. Losses at the gene ends were 6 bases for V and 5 bases for J; bases not matched to a gene: 8. The CDR3 region has the DNA TGTGCCAGCAGTCTAAGGACAGGGGGCTTGGAGACCCAGTACTTC. Its protein is CASSLRTGGLETQYF.

This clonotype was counted ten times or more. V gene TRBV12-3 or TRBV12-4 combines with J gene TRBJ2-5; D is ambiguous. Trimming took off 7 bases at V and 0 bases at J, with 9 bases between the two ends. The length of the CDR3 is 13 residues. The CDR3: CASNEGYQETQYF. The CDR3 DNA reads TGTGCCAGCAATGAAGGGTACCAAGAGACCCAGTACTTC.

In this sample, this clonotype turned up a few times. The CDR3 nucleotides are TGCGCCAGCAGCCCCTACCTTGCAGGGACTAGCGGGACAGAGACCCAGTACTTC. Amino acids: CASSPYLAGTSGTETQYF. The rearrangement joins TRBV5-1 to TRBJ2-5, with TRBD2 identical over 13 bases. This CDR3 is 18 amino acids long. Germline-derived CDR1 and CDR2 are SGHRS and YFSETQ. V dropped 4 bases and J dropped 4; count of bases not matched to a gene: 13.

The J gene is TRBJ2-2, the V gene TRBV4-3, with D unresolved. Germline V gene sequence: CDR1 LGHNA, CDR2 YSLEER. This CDR3 contains 15 residues. With 0 bases removed from V and 3 bases from J, the gap between germline ends came to 8 bases. The CDR3 region is CASSQDRYHTGELFF. As DNA, the CDR3 is TGCGCCAGCAGCCAAGATCGGTATCACACCGGGGAGCTGTTTTTT.

Only a few counts were recorded for this clonotype. The chain combines TRBV7-3 with TRBJ2-6; 8 bases agree with TRBD1. CDR1 SGHTA and CDR2 FQGTGA come from the germline V gene. This CDR3 has 20 residues. V shed 5 bases, J shed 0 bases, and the junction held 15 bases outside the gene matches. CDR3 nucleotide sequence: TGTGCCAGCAGCCCCTCGGGTTTACAGGGGGAGGTCTCTGGGGCCAACGTCCTGACTTTC. It translates to CASSPSGLQGEVSGANVLTF.

This clonotype was seen ten or more times. This sequence joins TRBV7-2 and TRBJ2-1, with D unresolved. Germline loops: CDR1 SGHTA, CDR2 FQGNSA. Trimming cost V 1 base and J 4 bases, with 2 bases left between them. The CDR3 is made up of 12 amino acids. The CDR3 DNA is TGTGCCAGCAGCTTAGGGTACAATGAGCAGTTCTTC. This codes for CASSLGYNEQFF.

The rearrangement uses TRBV15 and TRBJ1-5, with a weak D call TRBD1 (5 bases). The germline CDR1 and CDR2 sequences are LNHNV and YYDKDF (reference sequence). The CDR3 totals 15 residues. V was cut by 1 base and J by 6 bases, with 13 bases left in between. CDR3 region: CATSRGGADGQPQHF. The CDR3 region has the DNA TGTGCCACCAGCAGAGGAGGGGCAGACGGTCAGCCCCAGCATTTT.

This clonotype was counted between two and nine times. The chain employs TRBV20-1 and TRBJ2-3, with no clear D. This CDR3 spans 9 amino acids. CDR1 and CDR2 (germline): DFQATT, SNEGSKA (reference sequence). The CDR3, as DNA: TGCAGCCTGATGGATACGCAGTATTTT. It specifies CSLMDTQYF.

This clonotype has a handful of counts. The J gene is TRBJ1-1, the V gene TRBV7-9; D is unclear. The germline gives CDR1 SEHNR, CDR2 FQNEAQ (reference sequence). V was clipped by 5 bases and J by 3 bases, with 16 bases between them. This CDR3 has 15 amino acids. The CDR3 sequence: CASSPVFPRDTEAFF. DNA for the CDR3: TGTGCCAGCAGCCCCGTCTTTCCACGGGACACTGAAGCTTTCTTT.

The CDR3 DNA sequence: TGTGCCAGCAGCTTGTTGACCGGGCCCCACAATGAGCAGTTCTTC. Translated, it gives CASSLLTGPHNEQFF. This chain uses TRBV7-2 with TRBJ2-1; D gene ambiguous. CDR1 and CDR2 (germline): SGHTA, FQGNSA. Trimming cost V 3 bases and J 5 bases, with 14 bases left between them. This CDR3 contains 15 residues.

There are a few counts of this clonotype. The V gene is TRBV18, the J gene TRBJ2-5, with TRBD1 as a possible D gene (5 bases). The germline V gene has CDR1 KGHSH and CDR2 LQKENI. This CDR3 is built from 16 residues. V was trimmed by 2 bases and J by 4 bases, leaving 17 bases between them. DNA of the CDR3: TGTGCCAGCTCACCATTCGGTGGCCAGGGAAGAGAGACCCAGTACTTC. Protein product: CASSPFGGQGRETQYF.

The V gene is TRBV11-3, the J gene TRBJ2-5; 9 nucleotides line up with TRBD1. Trimming at V came to 1 base and at J to 5 bases, leaving 5 bases not matched to a gene. The CDR3 length is 15 residues. The germline V gene encodes CDR1 SGHNT and CDR2 YENEEA. The CDR3 sequence: CASSLGGDREETQYF. CDR3 nucleotide sequence: TGTGCCAGCAGCTTAGGAGGGGACAGGGAGGAGACCCAGTACTTC.

This clonotype was observed a few times. V and J are TRBV12-3 or TRBV12-4 and TRBJ1-2; D not certain. There are 11 residues in the CDR3. Trimming stripped 5 bases from V and 8 bases from J, with 9 bases between. The CDR3 nucleotides read TGTGCCAGCAGTCCATTACAGGGCTACACCTTC. Protein: CASSPLQGYTF.

This clonotype was counted at least ten times. The rearrangement uses TRBV10-3 and TRBJ2-3; TRBD2 matches 10 bases. CDR3 size: 15 residues. V shed 9 bases, J shed 0 bases, and the junction held 6 bases outside the gene matches. The germline CDR1 and CDR2 sequences are ENHRY and SYGVKD. CDR3 bases: TGTGCCATACTAGCGGGAAGGGGTAGCACAGATACGCAGTATTTT. Amino acid sequence: CAILAGRGSTDTQYF.